This T cell receptor beta chain was profiled in a study of blood T cell repertoires in COVID-19. Looking at the study overall: Material from acute and convalescent COVID-19 was sourced from the United States, Italy and Spain. PBMCs, B-cell-depleted T cells, or T cells were the source of the cDNA or gDNA that made up the material.

Germline V gives CDR1 LGHNA, CDR2 YNFKEQ. V was shortened by 4 bases and J by 1 base, with 10 bases between the two germline ends. The CDR3 totals 14 residues. Authors' data handling: It was from reference gene primer amplification that nucleated cell counts were estimated. Profiling relied on immunoSEQ multiplex PCR, and the TCRdb table lists in-frame clones only, not all of them. V and J calls and clone size follow that table, whereas D and trimming were derived from the DNA. Among under 250,000 clones listed, 84% were seen once. Sequencing was done on a sample of peripheral blood. The chain joins TRBV4-2 to TRBJ1-1; tentatively, D is TRBD1 (5 bases). This receptor was taken from a woman aged 40 to 50 who had recovered from COVID-19. The CDR3 sequence is CASSPGLQNTEAFF. CDR3 nucleotide sequence: TGTGCCAGCAGCCCGGGACTCCAGAACACTGAAGCTTTCTTT.